The next 7 T cell receptor beta chains were all read from a single sample in a study of T cells expressing NK-cell markers. After re-calling the 5' RACE reads, TCRdb lists one entry per CDR3 protein, DNA absent. The sample holds about 190,000 distinct CDR3 sequences. Input material: blood T cells: a sorted CD56 or NKG2C T cell subset, CD4+ or CD8+ T cells, or bulk PBMC T cells (not recorded which). All receptors derive from a man aged 18 to 70 in good health.

The chain joins TRBV20-1 to TRBJ1-1; TCRdb's D call of TRBD1 is untestable without DNA. Germline V gene lookup returns CDR1 DFQATT and CDR2 SNEGSKA (reference sequence). This CDR3 is 19 amino acids long. CDR3 amino acids: CSARPYPGYFREMNTEAFF.

The chain combines TRBV6-1 with TRBJ2-4. Germline V CDR1 and CDR2: MNHNS, SASEGT. The CDR3 contains 16 residues. The CDR3 sequence: CASSEFQGRTKNIQYF.

The rearrangement links TRBV29-1 to TRBJ2-4; without DNA, the TCRdb call of TRBD2 cannot be checked. The CDR3 length is 11 residues. CDR1 and CDR2 from the germline V gene are SQVTM and ANQGSEA. CDR3 protein: CSVAGGDIQYF.

This chain connects TRBV11-1 to TRBJ2-6. Germline V gene data show CDR1 as SGHAT and CDR2 as FQDESV (reference sequence). The CDR3 runs 13 residues. CDR3: CASSRSGANVLTF.

The chain uses TRBV12-5 and TRBJ1-2. The length of the CDR3 is 12 residues. The germline V gene has CDR1 LGHNT and CDR2 FRNRAP. CDR3 loop: CASGLVPRGYTF.

The chain uses TRBV7-6 and TRBJ2-1; TCRdb selects TRBD2, and the lack of DNA leaves this call unchecked. The germline V gene has CDR1 SGHVS and CDR2 FNYEAQ. The CDR3 is 16 amino acids. The CDR3 loop is CASSLEGLAGNNEQFF.

The rearrangement links TRBV7-9 to TRBJ1-1. The CDR3 extends over 13 amino acids. Germline CDR1 is SEHNR and CDR2 is FQNEAQ (reference sequence). The CDR3 is CASSLVEVVEAFF.